A single sample is the source of the 15 T cell receptor beta chains below, sequenced in a study of cytomegalovirus exposure and HLA in healthy donors. Some clones are missing from TCRdb's copy, which holds only in-frame ones; the method was immunoSEQ multiplex PCR. The profile shows about 280,000 clones, roughly 88% of them singletons. Sample: PBMCs. The receptors were sampled from a woman aged 18 to 35 in good health and CMV-seronegative.

This clone was counted once. This chain uses TRBV4-3 with TRBJ2-6; tentative D call: TRBD1 (6 bases). CDR1 and CDR2 (germline): LGHNA, YSLEER. Trimming pared 3 bases from V and 1 base from J, leaving 22 bases between. The CDR3 is 20 amino acids. CDR3 in amino acids: CASSHPPGTGTNSGANVLTF. In DNA, the CDR3 is TGCGCCAGCAGCCACCCCCCCGGAACAGGGACGAATTCTGGGGCCAACGTCCTGACTTTC.

The table lists this clone with a count of one. The rearrangement links TRBV14 to TRBJ2-7; possibly TRBD2 for D (5 bases). V was clipped by 0 bases and J by 1 base, with 13 bases between them. The CDR3 totals 16 residues. Looked up from germline, CDR1 is SGHDN and CDR2 is FVKESK. The CDR3 is CASSQERLMGSYEQYF. CDR3 nucleotides: TGTGCCAGCAGCCAAGAGCGACTAATGGGATCCTACGAGCAGTACTTC. The entire variable domain, with the rest obtained from reference TRBV14 and TRBJ2-7, is as follows: EAGVTQFPSHSVIEKGQTVTLRCDPISGHDNLYWYRRVMGKEIKFLLHFVKESKQDESGMPNNRFLAERTGGTYSTLKVQPAELEDSGVYFCASSQERLMGSYEQYFGPGTRLTVT.

The gene calls are TRBV9 and TRBJ1-2, with TRBD1 matching 10 bases. CDR1 is SGDLS and CDR2 is YYNGEE in the germline V gene. The length of the CDR3 is 14 residues. The V and J ends lost 3 bases and 7 bases, in that order; junction bases with no gene match: 6. This CDR3 reads CASSEGTGASGYTF. CDR3 bases: TGTGCCAGCAGCGAAGGGACAGGGGCTTCTGGCTACACCTTC.

V gene TRBV28 combines with J gene TRBJ2-2, with 10 bases identical to TRBD1. V was clipped by 8 bases and J by 7 bases; unmatched bases: 16. CDR1 is MDHEN and CDR2 is SYDVKM in the germline V gene. There are 17 residues in the CDR3. For the CDR3, the DNA is TGTGCCAGCGCCTTATCCGGGGGAGGACAGGGGGTCGGGGAGCTGTTTTTT. The encoded protein is CASALSGGGQGVGELFF.

The rearrangement links TRBV5-4 to TRBJ2-2; maybe TRBD2 (5 bases). The CDR3 runs to 13 residues. From germline, CDR1 is SGHNT and CDR2 YYREEE (reference sequence). V lost 2 bases to trimming and J lost 6 bases, with 8 bases between them. CDR3 DNA sequence: TGTGCCAGCAGCTTAGCTAGCCCCGGGGAGCTGTTTTTT. Translated, it gives CASSLASPGELFF.

This chain joins TRBV7-6 and TRBJ2-7; 11 bases align to TRBD1. Unmatched junction bases numbered 8, after V lost 5 bases and J lost 5 bases. Per germline, CDR1 SGHVS and CDR2 FNYEAQ. The CDR3 runs 15 residues. CDR3 protein: CASSLPGQGANEQYF. The CDR3 DNA follows: TGTGCCAGCAGCCTCCCAGGACAGGGGGCTAACGAGCAGTACTTC.

The J gene is TRBJ1-2, the V gene TRBV6-5; D is ambiguous. V lost 2 bases to trimming and J lost 3 bases, with 16 bases between them. Germline values: CDR1 MNHEY, CDR2 SVGAGI. The CDR3 consists of 16 residues. This chain's CDR3 is CASSYRLWEEDYGYTF. In DNA, the CDR3 is TGTGCCAGCAGTTACCGCCTCTGGGAGGAAGACTATGGCTACACCTTC.

V is TRBV7-6 and J is TRBJ2-1; D is undetermined. Per germline, CDR1 SGHVS and CDR2 FNYEAQ. The V and J ends lost 1 base and 3 bases respectively, with 7 bases between them. The CDR3 runs 14 residues. CDR3 coding DNA: TGTGCCAGCAGCTTAGTATTCGGCTACAATGAGCAGTTCTTC. Its translation is CASSLVFGYNEQFF.

This clone came up a few times. In DNA form, the CDR3 reads TGTGCCTGGAGCCAGGCATACTATGGCTACACCTTC. This codes for CAWSQAYYGYTF. The chain uses TRBV30 and TRBJ1-2; no clear D gene. V lost 3 bases and J lost 3, with 8 bases in between. CDR1 and CDR2 from the germline V gene are GTSNPN and SVGIG (reference sequence). This CDR3 is built from 12 residues.

The genes are TRBV5-4 and TRBJ2-2; TRBD2 aligns across 11 bases. Germline CDR1 is SGHNT and CDR2 is YYREEE (reference sequence). V trimming: 0 bases; J trimming: 7 bases; junction bases outside the gene matches: 5. This CDR3 is 16 amino acids long. The CDR3 is CASSLGLAGSGGELFF. The DNA of the CDR3 is TGTGCCAGCAGCTTGGGACTAGCGGGATCCGGCGGGGAGCTGTTTTTT.

This chain links TRBV7-2 with TRBJ1-4; D possibly corresponds to TRBD1 (6 bases). This CDR3 has 14 amino acids. The V gene's germline CDR1 is SGHTA and CDR2 FQGNSA. Trimming stripped 4 bases from V and 7 bases from J, with 13 bases between. In DNA, the CDR3 is TGTGCCAGCAGCTGGGGGCTCGGGGTTGAAAAACTGTTTTTT. The encoded protein is CASSWGLGVEKLFF.

The genes are TRBV19 and TRBJ2-2; the D gene is possibly TRBD1 (6 bases). The V end was cut by 7 bases, the J end by 5 bases, with 14 bases between. In germline, CDR1 is LNHDA, CDR2 SQIVND (reference sequence). This CDR3 region has 14 residues. The DNA of the CDR3 is TGTGCCAGTACTCGGACAGTCAGGACCGGGGAGCTGTTTTTT. It translates to CASTRTVRTGELFF. The full variable domain, in which reference TRBV19 and TRBJ2-2 provide the parts outside the CDR3, is DGGITQSPKYLFRKEGQNVTLSCEQNLNHDAMYWYRQDPGQGLRLIYYSQIVNDFQKGDIAEGYSVSREKKESFPLTVTSAQKNPTAFYLCASTRTVRTGELFFGEGSRLTVL.

This clone was observed at least ten times. The chain employs TRBV6-1 and TRBJ1-1, with D tentatively TRBD1 (6 bases). The V end was cut by 3 bases, the J end by 5 bases, with 19 bases between. This CDR3 spans 16 amino acids. CDR1 and CDR2 from the germline V gene are MNHNS and SASEGT. This CDR3 reads CASSESVEGGGTEAFF. The CDR3 DNA is TGTGCCAGCAGTGAGTCGGTGGAAGGGGGTGGAACTGAAGCTTTCTTT.

This CDR3 is CASSGVQTDTQYF. DNA of the CDR3: TGCGCCAGCAGCGGAGTCCAAACAGATACGCAGTATTTT. The V call is TRBV5-1, the J call TRBJ2-3; no clear D gene. V lost 4 bases, J lost 3 bases, and 9 bases lay in between. The CDR3 has 13 amino acids. Looked up from germline, CDR1 is SGHRS and CDR2 is YFSETQ. The whole variable domain, filled in from reference TRBV5-1 and TRBJ2-3, reads KAGVTQTPRYLIKTRGQQVTLSCSPISGHRSVSWYQQTPGQGLQFLFEYFSETQRNKGNFPGRFSGRQFSNSRSEMNVSTLELGDSALYLCASSGVQTDTQYFGPGTRLTVL.

V and J are TRBV6-4 and TRBJ2-1; 14 bases align to TRBD2. V trimming: 5 bases; J trimming: 8 bases; junction bases outside the gene matches: 2. Germline-derived CDR1 and CDR2 are MRHNA and SNTAGT. The CDR3 is made up of 14 amino acids. Here the CDR3 DNA reads TGTGCCAGCAGTAAGGGACTAGCGGGAGATGAGCAGTTCTTC. Encoded protein: CASSKGLAGDEQFF.